This T cell receptor (beta chain) comes out of a study of T cell responses to AZD1222 COVID-19 vaccine (dated by TCRdb to 2020 to 2023). Notes on the research overall: A total of under 250 trial participants underwent TCR sequencing, of whom under 220 had received two doses of AZD1222 and about 25 had received two doses of the MenACWY control vaccine. Trial participants were enrolled into age subgroups of 18-55, 56-69 and 70-plus years, which contained 148, 28 and 57 TCR-sequenced participants, respectively. Overall results and qualifications from the work: CD4 TCRs associated with the vaccine covered the entire spike protein, and the dominant responses were in regions 160-218 and 743-854. Spike-specific TCR breadth and depth rose significantly after two AZD1222 doses compared with day 0 and with MenACWY recipients. The 56-69-year group was small, and its depth increase did not reach significance, likely because of low power. Reportedly, almost half of the unique spike-specific TCRs recognized epitopes lying outside the regions that are mutated in the B.1.351 and B.1.1.7 variants. Because no samples from the day 14 peak response were available, repertoires could be characterized only after the peak T cell response. Most participants were white British and females outnumbered males, and the authors suggested that clonal diversity may have been underestimated. Conclusions about previously exposed vaccinees are limited, since just six AZD1222 recipients were seropositive for SARS-CoV-2 at baseline.

V is clipped by 0 bases and J by 9 bases, and the sequence between their germline boundaries is 16 bases long. From the cysteine through the phenylalanine, the CDR3 covers 15 amino acids. The read is trimmed to its CDR3 DNA, 45 bases read in frame from base 1. CDR1 and CDR2 are read off the germline V gene (reference sequence) as SGHKS and YYEKEE. On this clone itself: Its binding antigen is unknown. Within one base of it there is no much larger clone, and no base qualities were kept.

Interpreted using the paper, the time point label stands for: about 28 days (+/-7) after the second vaccine dose. AZD1222 recipients given second doses at about 4 weeks or at about 12 weeks were pooled, since spike-specific TCR depth and breadth were not found to differ between the two schedules. Vaccinee samples were obtained from the UK trials COV001 and COV002, which included a single-blind randomized controlled phase 2/3 trial of AZD1222 (ChAdOx1 nCoV-19) in healthy adults. For TCRbeta chain sequencing, PBMC samples were collected from trial participants at day 0 and at day 28 after the second dose. The CDR3 regions of human TCRbeta chains were subjected to immunosequencing. Turning to the authors' computational methods: TCRs in the repertoires were matched against a reference library of SARS-CoV-2-specific TCRs that had been generated with the MIRA antigen-specificity platform. Breadth was defined as the fraction of unique TCRs that were SARS-CoV-2-associated. Depth was defined as the fraction of total T cells that were SARS-CoV-2-associated. Using the MIRA data, each spike-specific TCR was assigned both to the spike region to which the TCR was reactive and to a CD4 or CD8 class. Log10-transformed breadth and depth values were compared by one-way ANOVA with Sidak's multiple comparisons tests. TCRdb holds this immuneACCESS table with in-frame rearrangements only. Some clones are missing; in checked studies, unresolved V genes explain under half, and the rest has no known cause. V and J calls and clone size are given by that table; D and trimming were obtained from the DNA. The sample data list around 80,000 clones, and roughly 85% of these were observed just once. The ten largest clones add up to about 10% of the sample.

The sequencing used peripheral blood, collected 28 days after the second AZD1222 dose. This chain is built from TRBV5-5 and TRBJ2-1; matching of 5 bases hints at TRBD1 as the D gene. The sequence derives from an adult who received the AZD1222 COVID-19 vaccine. Here is the DNA: TGTGCCAGCAGCTTGGTCAGGGCAGGATTGGCTGAGCAGTTCTTC. Its translation reads: CASSLVRAGLAEQFF.